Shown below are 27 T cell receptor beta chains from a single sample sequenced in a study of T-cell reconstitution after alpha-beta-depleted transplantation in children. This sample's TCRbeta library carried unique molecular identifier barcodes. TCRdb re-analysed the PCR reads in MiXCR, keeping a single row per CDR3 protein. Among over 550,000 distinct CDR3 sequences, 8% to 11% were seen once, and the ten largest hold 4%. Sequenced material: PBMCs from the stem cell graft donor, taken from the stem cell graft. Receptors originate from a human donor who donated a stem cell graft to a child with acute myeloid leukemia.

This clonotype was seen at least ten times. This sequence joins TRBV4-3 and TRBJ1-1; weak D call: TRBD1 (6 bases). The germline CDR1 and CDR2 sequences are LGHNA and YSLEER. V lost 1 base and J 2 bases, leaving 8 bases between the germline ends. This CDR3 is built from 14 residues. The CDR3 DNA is TGCGCCAGCAGCCAAGGGACAGAAAACACTGAAGCTTTCTTT. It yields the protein CASSQGTENTEAFF.

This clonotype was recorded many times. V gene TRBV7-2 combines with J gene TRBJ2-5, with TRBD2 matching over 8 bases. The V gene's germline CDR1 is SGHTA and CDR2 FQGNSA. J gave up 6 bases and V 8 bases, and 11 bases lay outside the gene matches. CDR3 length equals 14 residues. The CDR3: CASLRGREEKTQYF. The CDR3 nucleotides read TGTGCCAGCTTGCGTGGGCGGGAGGAAAAGACCCAGTACTTC.

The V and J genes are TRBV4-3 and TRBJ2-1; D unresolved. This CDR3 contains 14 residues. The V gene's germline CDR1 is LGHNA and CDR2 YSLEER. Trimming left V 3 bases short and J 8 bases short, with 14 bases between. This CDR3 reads CASSQSINTDEQFF. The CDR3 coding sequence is TGCGCCAGCAGCCAGTCTATTAATACTGATGAGCAGTTCTTC.

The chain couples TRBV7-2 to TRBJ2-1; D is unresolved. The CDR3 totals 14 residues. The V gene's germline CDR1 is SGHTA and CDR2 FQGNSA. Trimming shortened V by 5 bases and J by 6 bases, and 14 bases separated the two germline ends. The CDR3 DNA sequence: TGTGCCAGCAGCCGGGCCCCAACTGGCAATGAGCAGTTCTTC. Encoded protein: CASSRAPTGNEQFF.

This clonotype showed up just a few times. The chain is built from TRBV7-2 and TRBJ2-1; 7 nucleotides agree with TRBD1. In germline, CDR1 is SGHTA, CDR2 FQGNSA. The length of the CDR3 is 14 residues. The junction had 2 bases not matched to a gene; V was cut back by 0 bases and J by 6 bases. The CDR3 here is CASSLARGLNEQFF. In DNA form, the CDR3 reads TGTGCCAGCAGCTTAGCGAGGGGGCTCAATGAGCAGTTCTTC.

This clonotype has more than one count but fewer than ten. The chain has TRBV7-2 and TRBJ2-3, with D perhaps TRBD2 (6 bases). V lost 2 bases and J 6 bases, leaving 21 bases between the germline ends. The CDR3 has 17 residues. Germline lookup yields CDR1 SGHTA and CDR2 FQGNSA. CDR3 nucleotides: TGTGCCAGCAGCTTACAAGGGACTCCTAGCTTCAGGGATACGCAGTATTTT. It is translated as CASSLQGTPSFRDTQYF. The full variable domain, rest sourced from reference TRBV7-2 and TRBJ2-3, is GAGVSQSPSNKVTEKGKDVELRCDPISGHTALYWYRQSLGQGLEFLIYFQGNSAPDKSGLPSDRFSAERTGGSVSTLTIQRTQQEDSAVYLCASSLQGTPSFRDTQYFGPGTRLTVL.

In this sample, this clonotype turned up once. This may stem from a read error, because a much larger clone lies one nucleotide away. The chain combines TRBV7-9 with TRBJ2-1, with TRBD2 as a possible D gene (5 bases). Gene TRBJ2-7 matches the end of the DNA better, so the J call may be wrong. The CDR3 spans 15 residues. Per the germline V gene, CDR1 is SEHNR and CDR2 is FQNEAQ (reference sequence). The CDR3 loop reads CASSPQAASYNEQYF. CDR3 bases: TGTGCCAGCAGCCCACAAGCGGCCTCCTACAATGAGCAGTACTTC.

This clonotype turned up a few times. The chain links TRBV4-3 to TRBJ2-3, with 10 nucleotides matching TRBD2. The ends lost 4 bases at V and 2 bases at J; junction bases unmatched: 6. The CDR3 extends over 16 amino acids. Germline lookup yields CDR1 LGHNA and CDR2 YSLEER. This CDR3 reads CASSPRTSGTTDTQYF. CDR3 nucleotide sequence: TGCGCCAGCAGCCCGAGGACTAGCGGAACCACAGATACGCAGTATTTT.

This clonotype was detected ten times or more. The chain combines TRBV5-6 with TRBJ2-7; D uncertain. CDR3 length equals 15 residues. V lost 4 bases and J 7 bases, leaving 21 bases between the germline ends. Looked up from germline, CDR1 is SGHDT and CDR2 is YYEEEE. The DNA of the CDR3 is TGTGCCAGCAGCACCACCGAAGGGATCCGTTGGGAGCAGTACTTC. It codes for CASSTTEGIRWEQYF.

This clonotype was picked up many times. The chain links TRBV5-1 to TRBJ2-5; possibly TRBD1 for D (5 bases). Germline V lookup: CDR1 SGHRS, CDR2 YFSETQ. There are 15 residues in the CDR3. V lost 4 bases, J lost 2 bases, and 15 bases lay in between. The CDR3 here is CASSPWQGAQETQYF. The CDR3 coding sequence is TGCGCCAGCAGCCCGTGGCAGGGCGCTCAAGAGACCCAGTACTTC.

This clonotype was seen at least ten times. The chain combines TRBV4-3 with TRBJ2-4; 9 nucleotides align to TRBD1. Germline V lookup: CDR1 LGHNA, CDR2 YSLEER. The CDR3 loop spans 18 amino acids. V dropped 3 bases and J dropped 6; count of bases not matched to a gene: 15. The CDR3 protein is CASSHAGTGLISGNIQYF. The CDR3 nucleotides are TGCGCCAGCAGCCATGCCGGGACAGGGTTGATTAGTGGAAACATTCAGTACTTC.

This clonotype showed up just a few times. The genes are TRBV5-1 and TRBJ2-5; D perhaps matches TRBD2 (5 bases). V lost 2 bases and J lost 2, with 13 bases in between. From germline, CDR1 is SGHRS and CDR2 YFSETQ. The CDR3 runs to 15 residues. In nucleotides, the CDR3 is TGCGCCAGCAGCTTCTCTGGAGCGGTACAAGAGACCCAGTACTTC. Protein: CASSFSGAVQETQYF. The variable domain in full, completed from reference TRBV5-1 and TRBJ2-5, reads KAGVTQTPRYLIKTRGQQVTLSCSPISGHRSVSWYQQTPGQGLQFLFEYFSETQRNKGNFPGRFSGRQFSNSRSEMNVSTLELGDSALYLCASSFSGAVQETQYFGPGTRLLVL.

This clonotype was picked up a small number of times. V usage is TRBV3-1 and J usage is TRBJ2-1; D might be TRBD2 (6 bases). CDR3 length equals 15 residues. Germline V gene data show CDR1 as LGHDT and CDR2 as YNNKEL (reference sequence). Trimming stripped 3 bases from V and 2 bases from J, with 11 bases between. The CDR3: CASSHKEGPYNEQFF. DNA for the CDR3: TGTGCCAGCAGCCATAAGGAGGGCCCCTACAATGAGCAGTTCTTC.

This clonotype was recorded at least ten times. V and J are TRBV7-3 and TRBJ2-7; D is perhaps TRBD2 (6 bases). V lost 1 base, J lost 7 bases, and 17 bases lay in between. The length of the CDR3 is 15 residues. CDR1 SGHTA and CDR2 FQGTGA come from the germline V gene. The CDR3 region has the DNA TGTGCCAGCAGCTTAATCTCGCGGGGTCCTCATGAGCAGTACTTC. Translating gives CASSLISRGPHEQYF.

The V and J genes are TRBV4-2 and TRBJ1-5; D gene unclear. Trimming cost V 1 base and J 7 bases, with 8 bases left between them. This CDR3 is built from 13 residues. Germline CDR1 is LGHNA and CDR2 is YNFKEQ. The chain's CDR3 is CASSQAGWQPQHF. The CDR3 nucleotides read TGTGCCAGCAGCCAAGCGGGATGGCAGCCCCAGCATTTT.

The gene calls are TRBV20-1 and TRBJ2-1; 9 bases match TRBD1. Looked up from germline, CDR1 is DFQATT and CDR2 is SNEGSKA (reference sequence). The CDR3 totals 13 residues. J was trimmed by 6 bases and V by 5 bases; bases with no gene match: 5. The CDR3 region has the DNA TGCAGTGCTGGGACAGGGCATTCCAATGAGCAGTTCTTC. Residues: CSAGTGHSNEQFF.

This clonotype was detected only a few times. The CDR3 DNA sequence: TGTGCCAGCAGCACAGGGGGCCGAATCTCTGGGGCCAACGTCCTGACTTTC. This codes for CASSTGGRISGANVLTF. The rearrangement uses TRBV7-2 and TRBJ2-6; 9 bases are a match to TRBD1. The CDR3 is 17 amino acids. V shed 5 bases and J 0 bases; nucleotides not matched to a gene: 5. Germline CDR1 and CDR2: SGHTA and FQGNSA.

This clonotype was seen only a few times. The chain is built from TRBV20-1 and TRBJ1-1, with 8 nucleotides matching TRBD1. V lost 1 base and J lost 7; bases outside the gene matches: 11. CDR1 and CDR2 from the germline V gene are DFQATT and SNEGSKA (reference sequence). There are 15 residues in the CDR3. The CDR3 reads CSARGSGDRNDEAFF. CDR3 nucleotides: TGCAGTGCTAGAGGCTCCGGGGACAGGAATGATGAAGCTTTCTTT.

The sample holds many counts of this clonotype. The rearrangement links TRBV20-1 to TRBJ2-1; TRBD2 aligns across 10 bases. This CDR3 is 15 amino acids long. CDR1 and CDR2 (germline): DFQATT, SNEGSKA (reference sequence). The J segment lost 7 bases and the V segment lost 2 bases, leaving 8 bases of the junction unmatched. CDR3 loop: CSARWLAGDLNEQFF. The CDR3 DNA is TGCAGTGCTAGATGGCTAGCGGGAGACCTTAATGAGCAGTTCTTC.

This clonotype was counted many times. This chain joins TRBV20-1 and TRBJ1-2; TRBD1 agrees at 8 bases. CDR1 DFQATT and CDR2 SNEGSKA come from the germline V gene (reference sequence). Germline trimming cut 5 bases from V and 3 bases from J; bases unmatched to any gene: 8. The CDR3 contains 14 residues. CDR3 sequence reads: CSALRQGNDYGYTF. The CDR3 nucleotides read TGCAGTGCTCTTAGACAGGGGAATGACTATGGCTACACCTTC.

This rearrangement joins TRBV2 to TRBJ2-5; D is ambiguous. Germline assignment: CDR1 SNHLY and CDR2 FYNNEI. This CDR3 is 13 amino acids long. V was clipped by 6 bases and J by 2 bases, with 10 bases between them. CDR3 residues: CASRKEPQETQYF. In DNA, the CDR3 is TGTGCCAGCAGAAAAGAACCTCAAGAGACCCAGTACTTC.

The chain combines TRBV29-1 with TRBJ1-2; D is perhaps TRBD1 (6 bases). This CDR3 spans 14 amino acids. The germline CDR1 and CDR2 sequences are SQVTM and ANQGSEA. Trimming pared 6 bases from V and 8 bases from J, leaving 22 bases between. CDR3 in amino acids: CSVDDNRELKGYTF. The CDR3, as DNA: TGCAGCGTGGACGATAACAGGGAACTCAAAGGCTACACCTTC.

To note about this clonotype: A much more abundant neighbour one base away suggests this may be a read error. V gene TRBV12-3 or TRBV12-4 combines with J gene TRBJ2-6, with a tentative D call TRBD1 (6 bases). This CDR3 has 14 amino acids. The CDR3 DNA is TGTGCCAGCAGTTCAGGGGTTGGGTCCAACGTCCTGACTTTC. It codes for CASSSGVGSNVLTF.

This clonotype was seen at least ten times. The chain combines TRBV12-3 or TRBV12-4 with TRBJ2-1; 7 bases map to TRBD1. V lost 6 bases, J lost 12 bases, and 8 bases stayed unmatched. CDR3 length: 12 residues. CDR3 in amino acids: CASSLQGLGQFF. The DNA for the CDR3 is TGTGCCAGCAGCCTACAGGGGCTGGGGCAGTTCTTC.

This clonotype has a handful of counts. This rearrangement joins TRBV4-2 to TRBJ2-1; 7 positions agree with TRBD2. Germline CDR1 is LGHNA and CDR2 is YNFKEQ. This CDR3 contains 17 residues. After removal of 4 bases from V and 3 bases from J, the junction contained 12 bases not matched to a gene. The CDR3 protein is CASSPHSGTNYYNEQFF. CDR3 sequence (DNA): TGTGCCAGCAGCCCCCATTCCGGGACTAATTACTACAATGAGCAGTTCTTC.

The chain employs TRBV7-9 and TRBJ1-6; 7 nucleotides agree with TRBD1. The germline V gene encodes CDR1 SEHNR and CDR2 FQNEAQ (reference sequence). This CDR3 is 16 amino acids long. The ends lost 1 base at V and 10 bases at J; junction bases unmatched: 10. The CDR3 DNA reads TGTGCCAGCAGCTTAGGGGGAAGACAGGGAGCCTCACCCCTCCACTTT. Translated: CASSLGGRQGASPLHF.

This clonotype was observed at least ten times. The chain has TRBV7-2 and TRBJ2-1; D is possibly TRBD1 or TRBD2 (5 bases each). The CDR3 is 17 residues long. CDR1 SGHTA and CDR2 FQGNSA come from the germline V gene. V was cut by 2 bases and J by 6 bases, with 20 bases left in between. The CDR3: CASSLNGDHLRLNEQFF. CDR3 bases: TGTGCCAGCAGCTTAAACGGGGACCACTTGCGTCTCAATGAGCAGTTCTTC.